These T cell receptor beta chains were read from a single sample in a study of blood T cell repertoires in COVID-19. TCRdb's table, derived via immunoSEQ multiplex PCR, lists solely in-frame clones and lacks some. The data show more than 15,000 clones, with 70% to 90% seen just once and roughly 7.9% held by the top ten. The sample comprised peripheral blood. All receptors come from a human donor with active COVID-19. The donor label of this sample is uncertain. Each CDR3 is given with its conserved first and last residue. A D gene is named only where the DNA matches it firmly. The size entry is marked missing in some rows and otherwise reads once, few, many or a size class.

13 | TRBJ2-3 | TRBV27 | - | TRBD2 | CASRIGGADTQYF | TGTGCCAGCAGGATCGGGGGGGCAGATACGCAGTATTTT
11 | TRBJ2-7 | TRBV20-1 | - | - | CSPQRVGEQYF | TGCAGTCCCCAGAGGGTCGGCGAGCAGTACTTC
14 | TRBJ1-2 | TRBV14 | - | TRBD1 | CASSQGTGPYGYTF | TGTGCCAGCAGCCAAGGGACAGGGCCGTATGGCTACACCTTC
14 | TRBJ2-7 | TRBV7-2 | - | - | CASSLDWRAYEQYF | TGTGCCAGCAGCTTAGATTGGCGGGCCTACGAGCAGTACTTC
15 | TRBJ2-1 | TRBV30 | - | TRBD2 | CAWTTSWSSYNEQFF | TGTGCCTGGACGACTAGCTGGAGCTCCTACAATGAGCAGTTCTTC
17 | TRBJ2-1 | TRBV25-1 | - | TRBD1 | CASSGHPGTGGLDEQFF | TGTGCCAGCAGTGGACATCCCGGGACAGGGGGCTTGGATGAGCAGTTCTTC
13 | TRBJ2-3 | TRBV28 | - | - | CASSLSSRDFAYF | TGTGCCAGCAGTTTATCTTCACGGGACTTTGCGTATTTT
16 | TRBJ2-6 | TRBV10-3 | - | TRBD1 | CAITGQGAAGANVLTF | TGTGCCATCACGGGACAGGGGGCAGCAGGGGCCAACGTCCTGACTTTC
16 | TRBJ1-5 | TRBV7-8 | - | TRBD1 | CASSSPDRGQNQPQHF | TGTGCCAGCAGCTCACCAGACAGGGGCCAAAATCAGCCCCAGCATTTT
14 | TRBJ1-6 | TRBV7-9 | - | - | CASSLVIEGAPLHF | TGTGCCAGCAGCTTAGTAATCGAGGGGGCACCCCTCCACTTT
20 | TRBJ1-4 | TRBV4-1 | - | - | CASSQDTRTGPGRTNEKLFF | TGCGCCAGCAGCCAAGATACAAGAACAGGCCCAGGTCGGACTAATGAAAAACTGTTTTTT
14 | TRBJ2-2 | TRBV24-1 | - | - | CATSDLPVSGELFF | TGTGCCACCAGTGATCTCCCGGTCTCCGGGGAGCTGTTTTTT
16 | TRBJ2-5 | TRBV9 | - | TRBD1 | CASSPPPGTDQETQYF | TGTGCCAGCAGCCCCCCACCAGGGACAGACCAAGAGACCCAGTACTTC
14 | TRBJ1-5 | TRBV30 | - | - | CAWGDGNSNQPQHF | TGTGCCTGGGGGGACGGGAATAGCAATCAGCCCCAGCATTTT
15 | TRBJ2-1 | TRBV10-1 | - | TRBD1 | CASSEGSGGKNEQFF | TGCGCCAGCAGTGAGGGATCAGGGGGCAAGAATGAGCAGTTCTTC
15 | TRBJ1-5 | TRBV10-1 | - | - | CASSEFGQLNQPQHF | TGCGCCAGCAGTGAATTTGGACAGCTCAATCAGCCCCAGCATTTT
11 | TRBJ2-3 | TRBV20-1 | - | - | CSDPLRDTQYF | TGCAGTGACCCACTCCGAGATACGCAGTATTTT
14 | TRBJ2-3 | TRBV28 | - | TRBD1 | CASTPRGRADTQYF | TGTGCCAGCACCCCTAGGGGGCGGGCAGATACGCAGTATTTT
14 | TRBJ2-1 | TRBV30 | - | - | CAWTTSRLYNEQFF | TGTGCCTGGACTACTAGCAGGTTATACAATGAGCAGTTCTTC
17 | TRBJ2-5 | TRBV18 | - | TRBD2 | CASSPPSSGAIQETQYF | TGTGCCAGCTCACCACCATCTAGCGGAGCCATTCAAGAGACCCAGTACTTC
17 | TRBJ2-7 | TRBV19 | - | TRBD1 | CASSITSAVQGVYEQYF | TGTGCCAGTAGTATCACGTCGGCCGTGCAGGGGGTCTACGAGCAGTACTTC
15 | TRBJ2-4 | TRBV5-1 | - | - | CASSPTPTGKNIQYF | TGCGCCAGCAGCCCGACCCCAACGGGCAAAAACATTCAGTACTTC
15 | TRBJ2-2 | TRBV7-3 | - | TRBD1 | CASSEGQGRTGELFF | TGTGCCAGCAGCGAAGGACAGGGGAGGACCGGGGAGCTGTTTTTT
15 | TRBJ2-2 | TRBV4-3 | - | TRBD1 | CASSQEGTVTGELFF | TGCGCCAGCAGCCAAGAAGGGACAGTGACCGGGGAGCTGTTTTTT
14 | TRBJ2-7 | TRBV29-1 | few | TRBD2 | CSVRTSGGTYEQYF | TGCAGCGTTAGGACTAGCGGGGGAACCTACGAGCAGTACTTC
16 | TRBJ2-4 | TRBV11-2 | - | - | CASSLGSGTAKNIQYF | TGTGCCAGCAGCTTAGGTTCGGGAACGGCCAAAAACATTCAGTACTTC
14 | TRBJ1-2 | TRBV7-9 | - | - | CASSLLTEWNGYTF | TGTGCCAGCAGCTTGTTGACAGAATGGAATGGCTACACCTTC
14 | TRBJ2-7 | TRBV5-1 | - | - | CASSLEGQGYEQYF | TGCGCCAGCAGCTTGGAAGGTCAGGGCTACGAGCAGTACTTC
16 | TRBJ2-6 | TRBV19 | once | - | CASSMTIRTGANVLTF | TGTGCCAGTAGTATGACTATAAGGACTGGGGCCAACGTCCTGACTTTC
15 | TRBJ1-5 | TRBV19 | - | - | CASSTPEDSNQPQHF | TGTGCCAGTAGTACCCCGGAGGATAGCAATCAGCCCCAGCATTTT
18 | TRBJ2-1 | TRBV7-2 | - | TRBD2 | CASSLLRPPSGAHNEQFF | TGTGCCAGCAGCTTACTCCGTCCTCCTAGCGGGGCCCACAATGAGCAGTTCTTC
15 | TRBJ1-3 | TRBV7-6 | - | - | CASSLAAGSGNTIYF | TGTGCCAGCAGCTTAGCGGCAGGCTCTGGAAACACCATATATTTT
14 | TRBJ2-5 | TRBV5-5 | - | - | CASSFPGRQETQYF | TGTGCCAGCAGCTTTCCAGGGCGGCAAGAGACCCAGTACTTC
15 | TRBJ2-2 | TRBV6-6 | - | - | CASSYVGVGTGELFF | TGTGCCAGCAGTTATGTGGGAGTGGGAACCGGGGAGCTGTTTTTT
12 | TRBJ2-2 | TRBV6-6 | - | - | CASSSDRGELFF | TGTGCCAGCAGCTCAGACAGGGGGGAGCTGTTTTTT
14 | TRBJ1-6 | TRBV6-5 | - | - | CASSYAGINSPLHF | TGTGCCAGCAGTTACGCAGGGATTAATTCACCCCTCCACTTT
15 | TRBJ2-1 | TRBV7-2 | - | TRBD2 | CASSYRLAGNNEQFF | TGTGCCAGCAGCTACAGACTAGCGGGAAACAATGAGCAGTTCTTC
11 | TRBJ1-2 | TRBV28 | - | - | CASSSSLGYTF | TGTGCCAGCAGTTCTTCACTTGGCTACACCTTC
18 | TRBJ2-7 | TRBV7-9 | - | TRBD2 | CASSSYSGGKVNPYEQYF | TGTGCCAGCAGCTCGTACTCGGGAGGCAAGGTAAACCCCTACGAGCAGTACTTC
12 | TRBJ2-1 | TRBV6-5 | - | - | CASSPIPREQFF | TGTGCCAGCAGTCCTATACCGAGGGAGCAGTTCTTC
15 | TRBJ2-2 | TRBV5-6 | - | - | CASRSKLMYSGELFF | TGTGCCAGCAGGTCGAAATTGATGTACTCCGGGGAGCTGTTTTTT
14 | TRBJ2-5 | TRBV11-2 | - | TRBD1 | CASSSGQFQETQYF | TGTGCCAGCAGCTCGGGACAGTTCCAAGAGACCCAGTACTTC